This T cell receptor (beta chain) was profiled in a study of blood T cell repertoires in COVID-19. Study as a whole: PBMCs, B-cell-depleted T cells, or T cells were the source of the cDNA or gDNA that made up the material.

Seattle's enrolled individuals joined amid active infection and were then monitored longitudinally. The CDR3 loop spans 14 amino acids. Looked up from germline, CDR1 is SEHNR and CDR2 is FQNEAQ (reference sequence). Losses at the gene ends were 4 bases for V and 4 bases for J; bases not matched to a gene: 5. Source study methods: Using reference gene primer amplification, nucleated cell counts were estimated. Sequencing was performed with immunoSEQ multiplex PCR; in TCRdb, only in-frame clones are kept and a portion is missing. Clone size and the V and J calls come from that table; the DNA yielded D and trimming. The data show roughly 120,000 clones, with about 93% seen just once and around 2.2% held by the top ten.

The receptor was derived from a man in his fifties with COVID-19, enrolled during active disease. The J gene is TRBJ2-3, the V gene TRBV7-9; TRBD1 aligns across 7 bases. The sequencing sample was made of peripheral blood. CDR3 loop: CASSSQTGADTQYF. DNA of the CDR3: TGTGCCAGCAGCTCTCAAACAGGGGCAGATACGCAGTATTTT.